This is a list of T cell receptor beta chains from one sample in a study of T cells in localized non-small cell lung cancer. Assay: immunoSEQ multiplex PCR; the TCRdb copy retains only in-frame clones and omits some. The table records around 100,000 clones, roughly 86% of them present only once. The source was peripheral blood, collected before any cancer treatment. All receptors come from a man aged 35 to 69 with stage I squamous cell lung carcinoma. Both conserved end residues are part of each CDR3. Each record gives: clone size, V gene, J gene, D gene, CDR3 DNA, CDR3 protein. D genes are given only for firm matches. Some rows mark clone size as missing; the rest say once, few, many or name a class of expanded clone.

>-|TRBV6-6|TRBJ1-4|-
TGTGCCAGCAGCCCGACAGGAGCCCACCTAGAAAAACTGTTTTTT
CASSPTGAHLEKLFF
>-|TRBV6-1|TRBJ1-5|-
TGTGCCAGCAGGGGGGAGTTCAATCAGCCCCAGCATTTT
CASRGEFNQPQHF
>-|TRBV6-6|TRBJ1-2|-
TGTGCCAGCAGTTATGACAGGATTTATGGCTACACCTTC
CASSYDRIYGYTF
>-|TRBV7-9|TRBJ1-1|-
TGTGCCAGCAGCTTAGCGACAGCTATGAACACTGAAGCTTTCTTT
CASSLATAMNTEAFF
>-|TRBV7-9|TRBJ2-7|-
TGTGCCAGCAGCTTATCCCAGGCGTCCTACGAGCAGTACTTC
CASSLSQASYEQYF
>-|TRBV5-4|TRBJ2-2|TRBD1
TGTGCCAGCAGCGTGGGACAGGACACCGGGGAGCTGTTTTTT
CASSVGQDTGELFF
>-|TRBV6-5|TRBJ1-5|-
TGTGCCAGCAGGTACAGGGCTTATAGCAATCAGCCCCAGCATTTT
CASRYRAYSNQPQHF
>-|TRBV2|TRBJ1-2|TRBD1
TGTGCCGGCCGGGGACAGGGCTATGGCTACACCTTC
CAGRGQGYGYTF
>-|TRBV7-3|TRBJ1-6|-
TGTGCCAGCAGCTTAAGTGGTCTGAATTCACCCCTCCACTTT
CASSLSGLNSPLHF
>-|TRBV19|TRBJ2-7|TRBD1
TGTGCCAGTAGTCCCGCCGGGACAGGGATTGGCAACTACGAGCAGTACTTC
CASSPAGTGIGNYEQYF
>-|TRBV5-1|TRBJ2-2|-
TGCGCCAGCAGCCCGCAGGTTGTAGGGACCGGGGAGCTGTTTTTT
CASSPQVVGTGELFF
>once|TRBV15|TRBJ1-6|-
TGTGCCACCAGCAGAGATGTTGGGAATTCACCCCTCCACTTT
CATSRDVGNSPLHF
>-|TRBV5-4|TRBJ2-5|-
TGTGCCAGCAGCTTGGGAGCAGTTAGGCAGGAGACCCAGTACTTC
CASSLGAVRQETQYF
>few|TRBV29-1|TRBJ1-1|TRBD1
TGCAGCTCCACAGGACAGGCCGGGGGCACTGAAGCTTTCTTT
CSSTGQAGGTEAFF
>-|TRBV7-2|TRBJ2-6|-
TGTGCCAGCAGCTTAAGTAGGTGGACTGCATCTGGGGCCAACGTCCTGACTTTC
CASSLSRWTASGANVLTF
>-|TRBV23-1|TRBJ1-5|-
TGCGCCGGGGTTATCAATCAGCCCCAGCATTTT
CAGVINQPQHF
>-|TRBV30|TRBJ1-5|-
TGTGCCTGGAGTGTACTTGGGGGCGATCAGCCCCAGCATTTT
CAWSVLGGDQPQHF
>once|TRBV2|TRBJ1-1|-
TGTGCCAGCAGTGAAGGGGGTGAAGCTTTCTTT
CASSEGGEAFF
>once|TRBV29-1|TRBJ1-2|TRBD1
TGCAGCGTTGGGGGACAGAACTATGGCTACACCTTC
CSVGGQNYGYTF
>few|TRBV7-6|TRBJ2-1|TRBD2
TGTGCCAGCAGCTTAATGTCCGCAGCGGGGAGCTCCTACAATGAGCAGTTCTTC
CASSLMSAAGSSYNEQFF
>-|TRBV6-6|TRBJ2-5|-
TGTGCCAGCAGTTACCGGTCGACAGAAAAGCAAGAGACCCAGTACTTC
CASSYRSTEKQETQYF
>-|TRBV10-2|TRBJ1-2|TRBD1
TGCGCCAGCAGTGACCACAGGGGGTTCTCCTATGGCTACACCTTC
CASSDHRGFSYGYTF
>once|TRBV7-8|TRBJ2-7|-
TGTGCCAGCAGCTTAGCACAGGGTGTCGTCTACGAGCAGTACTTC
CASSLAQGVVYEQYF
>-|TRBV7-2|TRBJ2-1|TRBD2
TGTGCCAGCAGCTTGGTAGCGGGGGGGACCTACAATGAGCAGTTCTTC
CASSLVAGGTYNEQFF
>-|TRBV5-4|TRBJ1-2|TRBD1
TGTGCCAGCAGCTTTCGGGGGGGGACAGGCTACGGCTACACCTTC
CASSFRGGTGYGYTF
>-|TRBV2|TRBJ1-1|TRBD1
TGTGCCAGCAGAGCGGACAGGGGCGTAACTGAAGCTTTCTTT
CASRADRGVTEAFF
>once|TRBV7-2|TRBJ2-1|TRBD2
TGTGCCAGCAGCTTGGGACTAGCGGGGGTGTTTGGGAATGAGCAGTTCTTC
CASSLGLAGVFGNEQFF
>-|TRBV6-5|TRBJ1-2|TRBD1
TGTGCCAGCAGCACACAGGGGGCGTCCTATGGCTACACCTTC
CASSTQGASYGYTF
>-|TRBV10-3|TRBJ2-7|TRBD1
TGTGCCATCAGTGCCATTTTATCAGGGGGCACCTACGAGCAGTACTTC
CAISAILSGGTYEQYF
>-|TRBV18|TRBJ2-7|-
TGTGCCAGCTCAACGGGTCTTCTCTCCTACGAGCAGTACTTC
CASSTGLLSYEQYF
>-|TRBV7-3|TRBJ2-7|-
TGTGCCAGCAGCTTAACGAACAGCCACGAGCAGTACTTC
CASSLTNSHEQYF
>-|TRBV5-6|TRBJ1-2|-
TGTGCCAGCAGCTTCCGACCCGTTGCCCTGGGTGGCTACACCTTC
CASSFRPVALGGYTF
>-|TRBV6-5|TRBJ1-1|-
TGTGCCAGCAGTCAACAGGGGAACACTGAAGCTTTCTTT
CASSQQGNTEAFF
>-|TRBV5-4|TRBJ1-2|-
TGTGCCAGCAGCTTGGACCTGGGGGTATCGGGTGGCTACACCTTC
CASSLDLGVSGGYTF
>-|TRBV5-4|TRBJ2-1|TRBD1
TGTGCCAGCAGCGATCCGGGACAGCGCTACAATGAGCAGTTCTTC
CASSDPGQRYNEQFF
>-|TRBV19|TRBJ1-6|-
TGTGCCAGTACTGGCGGGACGGAAAATTCACCCCTCCACTTT
CASTGGTENSPLHF
>-|TRBV6-6|TRBJ1-3|-
TGTGCCAGCAGCCGCGGGCAGTCAAGAGGAAACACCATATATTTT
CASSRGQSRGNTIYF
>once|TRBV19|TRBJ1-2|-
TGTGCCAGTGAGTCGCTCAGGGACGGCTACACCTTC
CASESLRDGYTF
>-|TRBV29-1|TRBJ2-1|-
TGCAGCACCTGGACAACAAGCTACAATGAGCAGTTCTTC
CSTWTTSYNEQFF
>-|TRBV7-2|TRBJ1-3|-
TGTGCCAGCAGCTTAGCTCGGGTCTCTGGAAACACCATATATTTT
CASSLARVSGNTIYF